This TCR beta chain was recovered during a study of graft-versus-host responses after intestinal transplantation. Looking at the study overall: Grafts that recipients had were multivisceral, liver-intestinal, or isolated intestinal transplants.

Comment on this clone: The antigen remains undetermined.

Here immunoSEQ multiplex PCR was the method, and the copy in TCRdb shows in-frame clones only, minus some. This sample has 70,000 to 95,000 clones, with 90% found just once. V lost 1 base to trimming and J lost 8 bases; unmatched junction nucleotides: 7. Looked up from germline, CDR1 is SGHRS and CDR2 is YFSETQ. This CDR3 has 14 amino acids. Notes on the study in general: Patients with graft-donor T cell macrochimerism had high graft-versus-host to host-versus-graft clonal ratios in allografts. Recipient bone marrow held GvH clones, some seen earlier in ileum or blood.

This material consisted of unstimulated CD4+ T cells sorted from spleen or lymph node cells, taken before intestinal transplant. V usage is TRBV5-1 and J usage is TRBJ1-1; 8 bases are a match to TRBD1. This sequence was found in a human donor who received an intestinal transplant. DNA for the CDR3: TGCGCCAGCAGCTTGTTTTTGTCAGGGGGCGAAGCTTTCTTT. Protein product: CASSLFLSGGEAFF.